This is a list of T cell receptor beta chains from one sample in a study of cytomegalovirus exposure and HLA in healthy donors. Repertoires were generated with immunoSEQ multiplex PCR, while TCRdb's copy carries only in-frame clones and drops some. Its table records about 110,000 clones. Sequencing was performed on PBMCs. The receptors originated from a young man in good health and CMV-seronegative. Each CDR3 is given with its conserved first and last residue. A D gene is named only where the DNA matches it firmly.

TRBJ1-5,TRBD1,TRBV29-1,TGCAGCGTTGCAGGGGGCCATAGCAATCAGCCCCAGCATTTT,CSVAGGHSNQPQHF
TRBJ2-7,NA,TRBV7-8,TGTGCCAGCAGCTTAGGCACAGGGAGGTACTTC,CASSLGTGRYF
TRBJ1-1,NA,TRBV6-5,TGTGCCAGCAGTTACTCGAGGGCCCTCCTGAACACTGAAGCTTTCTTT,CASSYSRALLNTEAFF
TRBJ1-2,TRBD1,TRBV27,TGTGCCAGCAGTTATCTGGGGGACAGCTATGGCTACACCTTC,CASSYLGDSYGYTF
TRBJ1-6,NA,TRBV27,TGTGCCAGCAGTTCTAGACAGGTCTTATATAATTCACCCCTCCACTTT,CASSSRQVLYNSPLHF
TRBJ1-4,NA,TRBV9,TGTGCCAGCAGCGCTAGCCCGACACTAAGCCAGGAAAAACTGTTTTTT,CASSASPTLSQEKLFF
TRBJ1-5,NA,TRBV18,TGTGCCAGCTCAGTCAACGGGGGGAGCAATCAGCCCCAGCATTTT,CASSVNGGSNQPQHF
TRBJ1-5,NA,TRBV7-2,TGTGCCAGCAGCTTAAGGTCACGAGGCCAGCCCCAGCATTTT,CASSLRSRGQPQHF
TRBJ2-1,TRBD2,TRBV2,TGTGCCAGCAGTGAAGCGCTGGTAGCGGGGGGCGGTGAGCAGTTCTTC,CASSEALVAGGGEQFF
TRBJ2-1,NA,TRBV28,TGTGCCACCAGGAGGTCTAGTTTTAATGAGCAGTTCTTC,CATRRSSFNEQFF